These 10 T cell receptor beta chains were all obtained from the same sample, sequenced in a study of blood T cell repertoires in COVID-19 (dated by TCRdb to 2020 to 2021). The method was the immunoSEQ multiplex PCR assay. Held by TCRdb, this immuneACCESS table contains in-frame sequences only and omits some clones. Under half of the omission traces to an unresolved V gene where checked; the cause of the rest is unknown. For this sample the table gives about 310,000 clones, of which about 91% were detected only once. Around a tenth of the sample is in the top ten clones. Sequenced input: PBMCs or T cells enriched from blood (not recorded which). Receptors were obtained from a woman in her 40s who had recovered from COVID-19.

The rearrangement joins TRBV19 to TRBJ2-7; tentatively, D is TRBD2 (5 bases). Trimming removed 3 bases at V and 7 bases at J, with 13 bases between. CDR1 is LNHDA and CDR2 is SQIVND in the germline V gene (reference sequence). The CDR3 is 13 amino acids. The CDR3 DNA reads TGTGCCAGTAGTATCGGCCTAGCTATTGAGCAGTACTTC. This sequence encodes CASSIGLAIEQYF.

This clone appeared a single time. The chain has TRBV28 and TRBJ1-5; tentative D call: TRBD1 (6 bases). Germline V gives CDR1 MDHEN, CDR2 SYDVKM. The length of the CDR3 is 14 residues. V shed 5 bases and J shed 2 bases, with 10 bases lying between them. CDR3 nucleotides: TGTGCCAGCAGTACCAACAGGGGCAATCAGCCCCAGCATTTT. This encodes CASSTNRGNQPQHF.

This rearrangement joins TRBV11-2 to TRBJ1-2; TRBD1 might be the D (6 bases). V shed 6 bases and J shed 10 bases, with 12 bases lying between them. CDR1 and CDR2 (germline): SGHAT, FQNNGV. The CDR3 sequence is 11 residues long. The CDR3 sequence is CASRQTGYYTF. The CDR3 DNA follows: TGTGCCAGCAGGCAAACAGGGTACTACACCTTC.

CDR3 residues: CASSHNSGGGPQHF. The DNA of the CDR3 is TGTGCCAGCAGCCACAACTCGGGGGGCGGGCCCCAGCATTTT. The rearrangement joins TRBV3-1 (or the pseudogene TRBV3-2) to TRBJ1-5; a weak D match, TRBD1 (6 bases). V dropped 3 bases and J dropped 9 bases, with 15 bases sitting between them. There are 14 residues in the CDR3. Germline V gives CDR1 LGHDT, CDR2 YNNKEL (reference sequence).

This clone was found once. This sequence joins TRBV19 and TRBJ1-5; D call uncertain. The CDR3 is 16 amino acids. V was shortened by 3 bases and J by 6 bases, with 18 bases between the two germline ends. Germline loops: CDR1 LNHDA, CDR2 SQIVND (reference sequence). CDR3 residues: CASSIPTGNGIQPQHF. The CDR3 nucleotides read TGTGCCAGTAGTATCCCCACGGGTAACGGGATTCAGCCCCAGCATTTT.

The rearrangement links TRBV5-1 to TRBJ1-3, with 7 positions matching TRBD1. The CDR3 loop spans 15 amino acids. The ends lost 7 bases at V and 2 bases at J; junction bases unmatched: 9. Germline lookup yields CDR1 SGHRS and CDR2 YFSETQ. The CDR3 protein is CASGQDRAAGNTIYF. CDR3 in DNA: TGCGCCAGCGGACAGGACAGAGCGGCTGGAAACACCATATATTTT.

The CDR3 nucleotides read TGTGCCAGCAGCTTAGCAGGGGACCTCTACAATGAGCAGTTCTTC. Its translation is CASSLAGDLYNEQFF. The chain joins TRBV11-3 to TRBJ2-1, with D possibly TRBD1 on 6 matching bases. Germline-derived CDR1 and CDR2 are SGHNT and YENEEA. The CDR3 contains 15 residues. Trimming took 1 base from V and 3 from J, leaving 10 bases between them.

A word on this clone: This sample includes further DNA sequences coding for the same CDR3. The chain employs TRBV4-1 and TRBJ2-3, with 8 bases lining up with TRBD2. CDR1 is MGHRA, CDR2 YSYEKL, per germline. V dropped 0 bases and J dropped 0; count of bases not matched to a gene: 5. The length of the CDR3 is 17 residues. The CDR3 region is CASSQDPTSGSTDTQYF. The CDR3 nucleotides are TGCGCCAGCAGCCAAGATCCCACTAGCGGTAGCACAGATACGCAGTATTTT.

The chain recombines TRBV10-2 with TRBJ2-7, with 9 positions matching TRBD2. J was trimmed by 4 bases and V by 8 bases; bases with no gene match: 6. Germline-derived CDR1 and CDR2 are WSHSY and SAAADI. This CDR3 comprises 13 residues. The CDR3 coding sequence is TGCGCCAGCGGGAGGAGCGGGGGGTACGAGCAGTACTTC. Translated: CASGRSGGYEQYF.

In DNA form, the CDR3 reads TGTGCCAGCAGCCCGAGGGGGAGCGTTAATGAAAAACTGTTTTTT. The encoded protein is CASSPRGSVNEKLFF. This chain connects TRBV9 to TRBJ1-4; a weak D match, TRBD1 (6 bases). This CDR3 spans 15 amino acids. V lost 4 bases and J 4 bases, leaving 14 bases between the germline ends. Germline V CDR1 and CDR2: SGDLS, YYNGEE. Full variable domain (rest looked up from reference TRBV9 and TRBJ1-4): DSGVTQTPKHLITATGQRVTLRCSPRSGDLSVYWYQQSLDQGLQFLIQYYNGEERAKGNILERFSAQQFPDLHSELNLSSLELGDSALYFCASSPRGSVNEKLFFGSGTQLSVL.